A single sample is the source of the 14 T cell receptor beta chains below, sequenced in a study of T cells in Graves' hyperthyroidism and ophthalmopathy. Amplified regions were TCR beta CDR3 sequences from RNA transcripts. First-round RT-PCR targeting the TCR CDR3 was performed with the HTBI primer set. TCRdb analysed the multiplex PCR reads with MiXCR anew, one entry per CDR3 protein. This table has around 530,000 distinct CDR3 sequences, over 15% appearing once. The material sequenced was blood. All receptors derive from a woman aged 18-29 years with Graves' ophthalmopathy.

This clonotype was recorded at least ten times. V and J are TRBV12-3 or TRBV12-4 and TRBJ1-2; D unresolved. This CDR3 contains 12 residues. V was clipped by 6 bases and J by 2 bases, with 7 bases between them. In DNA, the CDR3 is TGTGCCAGCAGGGACTGGAACTATGGCTACACCTTC. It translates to CASRDWNYGYTF.

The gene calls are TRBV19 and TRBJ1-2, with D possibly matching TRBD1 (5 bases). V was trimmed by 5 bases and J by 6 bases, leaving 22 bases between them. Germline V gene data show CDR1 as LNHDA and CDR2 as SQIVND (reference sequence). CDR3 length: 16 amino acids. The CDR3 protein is CASSLGTGIPLHGYTF. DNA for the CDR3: TGTGCCAGTAGTCTGGGGACCGGGATACCACTACATGGCTACACCTTC.

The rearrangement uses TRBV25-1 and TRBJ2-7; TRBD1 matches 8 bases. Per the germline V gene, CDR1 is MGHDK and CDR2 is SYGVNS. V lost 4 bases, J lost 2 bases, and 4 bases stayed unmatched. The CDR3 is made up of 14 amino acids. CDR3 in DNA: TGTGCCAGCAGTGTTGAGACAGGGGCCTACGAGCAGTACTTC. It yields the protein CASSVETGAYEQYF.

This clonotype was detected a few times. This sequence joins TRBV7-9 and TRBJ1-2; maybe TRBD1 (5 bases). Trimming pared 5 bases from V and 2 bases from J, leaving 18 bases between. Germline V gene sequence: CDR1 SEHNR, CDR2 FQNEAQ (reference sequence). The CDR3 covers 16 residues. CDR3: CASSVPRDAENYGYTF. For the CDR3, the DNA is TGTGCCAGCAGCGTACCCCGGGACGCCGAAAACTATGGCTACACCTTC.

CDR3 protein: CASSYGANEQYF. The CDR3 DNA follows: TGTGCCAGCAGTTACGGAGCGAACGAGCAGTACTTC. The rearrangement joins TRBV6-9 to TRBJ2-7, with D unclear. The CDR3 sequence is 12 residues long. Germline lookup yields CDR1 MNHGY and CDR2 SVAAGI. Trimming left V 3 bases short and J 5 bases short, with 8 bases between.

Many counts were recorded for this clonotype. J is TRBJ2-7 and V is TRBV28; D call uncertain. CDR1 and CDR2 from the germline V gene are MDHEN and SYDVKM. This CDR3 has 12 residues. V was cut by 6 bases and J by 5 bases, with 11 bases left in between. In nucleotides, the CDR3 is TGTGCCAGCAGCACCACAGTTGACGAGCAGTACTTC. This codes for CASSTTVDEQYF.

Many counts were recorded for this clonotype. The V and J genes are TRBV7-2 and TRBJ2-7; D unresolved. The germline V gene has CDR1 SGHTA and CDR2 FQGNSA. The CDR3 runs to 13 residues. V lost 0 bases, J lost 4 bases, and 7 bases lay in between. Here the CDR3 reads CASSLANHYEQYF. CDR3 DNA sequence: TGTGCCAGCAGCTTAGCTAACCATTACGAGCAGTACTTC. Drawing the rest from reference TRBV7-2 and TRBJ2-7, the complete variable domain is GAGVSQSPSNKVTEKGKDVELRCDPISGHTALYWYRQSLGQGLEFLIYFQGNSAPDKSGLPSDRFSAERTGGSVSTLTIQRTQQEDSAVYLCASSLANHYEQYFGPGTRLTVT.

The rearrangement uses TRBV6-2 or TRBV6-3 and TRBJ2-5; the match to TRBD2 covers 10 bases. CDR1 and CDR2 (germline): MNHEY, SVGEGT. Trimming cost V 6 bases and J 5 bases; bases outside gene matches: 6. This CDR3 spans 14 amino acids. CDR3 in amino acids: CASSFSGGLETQYF. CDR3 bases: TGTGCCAGCAGCTTTAGCGGGGGGCTGGAGACCCAGTACTTC.

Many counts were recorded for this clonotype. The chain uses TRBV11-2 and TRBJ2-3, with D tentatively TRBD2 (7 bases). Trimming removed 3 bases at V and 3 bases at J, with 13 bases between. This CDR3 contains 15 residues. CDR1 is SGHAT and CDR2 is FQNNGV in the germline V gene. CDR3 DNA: TGTGCCAGCAGCTTCGGCGGGGGCGATACAGATACGCAGTATTTT. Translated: CASSFGGGDTDTQYF.

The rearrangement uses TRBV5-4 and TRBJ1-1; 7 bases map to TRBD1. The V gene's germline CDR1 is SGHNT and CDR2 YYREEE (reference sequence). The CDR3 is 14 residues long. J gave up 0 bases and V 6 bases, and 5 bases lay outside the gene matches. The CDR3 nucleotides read TGTGCCAGCACCTCGGGACAGTTGAACACTGAAGCTTTCTTT. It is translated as CASTSGQLNTEAFF. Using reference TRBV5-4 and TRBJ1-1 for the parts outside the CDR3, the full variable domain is ETGVTQSPTHLIKTRGQQVTLRCSSQSGHNTVSWYQQALGQGPQFIFQYYREEENGRGNFPPRFSGLQFPNYSSELNVNALELDDSALYLCASTSGQLNTEAFFGQGTRLTVV.

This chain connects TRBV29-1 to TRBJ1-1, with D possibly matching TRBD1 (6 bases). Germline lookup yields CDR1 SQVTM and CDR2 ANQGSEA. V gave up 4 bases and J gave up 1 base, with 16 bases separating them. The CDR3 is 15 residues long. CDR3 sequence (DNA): TGCAGCGTTGGTTTCAGGGGAATCGAGAACACTGAAGCTTTCTTT. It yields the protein CSVGFRGIENTEAFF.

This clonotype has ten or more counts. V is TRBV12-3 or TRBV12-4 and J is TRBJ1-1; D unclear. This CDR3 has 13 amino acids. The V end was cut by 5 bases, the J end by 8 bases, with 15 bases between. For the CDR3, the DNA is TGTGCCAGCAGTCCCCGTCAAGGATCGGAAGCTTTCTTT. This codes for CASSPRQGSEAFF.

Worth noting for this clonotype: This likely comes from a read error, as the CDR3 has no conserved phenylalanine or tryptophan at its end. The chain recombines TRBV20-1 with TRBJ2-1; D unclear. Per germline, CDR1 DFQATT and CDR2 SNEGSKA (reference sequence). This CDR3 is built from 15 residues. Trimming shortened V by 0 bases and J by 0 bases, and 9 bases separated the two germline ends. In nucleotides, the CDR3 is TGCAGTGCTAGAGAATTCGGGCCCTCCTACAATGAGCAGTTCCTC. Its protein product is CSAREFGPSYNEQFL.

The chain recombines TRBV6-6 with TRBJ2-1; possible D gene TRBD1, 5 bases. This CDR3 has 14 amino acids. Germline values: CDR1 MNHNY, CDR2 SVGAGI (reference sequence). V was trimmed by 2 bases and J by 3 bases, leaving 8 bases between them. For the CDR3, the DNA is TGTGCCAGCAGTTACGTAGGGGACTACAATGAGCAGTTCTTC. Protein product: CASSYVGDYNEQFF.